This T cell receptor (beta chain) was found in a study of neurological immune-mediated disorders. Broader study findings: The absence of any CDR3 amino acid sequence shared by expanded clones across subjects suggests that repertoires were private in all groups.

A single run covered 15-18 subjects with over 170 million TCR-beta sequences. Via MiXCR, TCRdb re-called the 5' RACE reads, giving one row per CDR3 protein. In the table there are tens of thousands of distinct CDR3 sequences, roughly 4.4% of which are singletons. V was pared by 3 bases and J by 3 bases, with 6 bases of the junction left unmatched. CDR1 and CDR2 (germline): MDHEN, SYDVKM. The CDR3 totals 15 residues. The unsorted libraries were generated from a total of 2 million PBMCs, which had been stored in RNAlater at -80 C. To note about this clonotype: What it binds is unknown.

What was sequenced was PBMCs. The gene calls are TRBV28 and TRBJ2-7, with 9 bases matching TRBD1. This receptor was obtained from an older woman with multiple sclerosis. The CDR3 loop is CASSLGQGSFYEQYF. The CDR3, as DNA: TGTGCCAGCAGTTTGGGACAGGGAAGTTTCTACGAGCAGTACTTC.